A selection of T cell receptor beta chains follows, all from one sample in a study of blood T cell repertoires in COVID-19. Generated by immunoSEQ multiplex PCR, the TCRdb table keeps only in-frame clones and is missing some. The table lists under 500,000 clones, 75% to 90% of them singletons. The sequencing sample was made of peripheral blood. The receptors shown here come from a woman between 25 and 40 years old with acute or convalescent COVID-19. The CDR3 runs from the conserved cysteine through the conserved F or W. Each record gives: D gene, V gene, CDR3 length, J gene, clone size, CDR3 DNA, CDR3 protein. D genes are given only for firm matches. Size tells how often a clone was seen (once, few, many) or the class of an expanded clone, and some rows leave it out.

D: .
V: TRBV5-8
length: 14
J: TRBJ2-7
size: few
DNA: TGTGCCAGCAGCCGGTATAGGAGGGGCTACGAGCAGTACTTC
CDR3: CASSRYRRGYEQYF

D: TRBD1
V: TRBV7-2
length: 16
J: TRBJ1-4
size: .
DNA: TGTGCCAGCAGCTTAGTAGGACAGGTGGTTAATGAAAAACTGTTTTTT
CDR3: CASSLVGQVVNEKLFF

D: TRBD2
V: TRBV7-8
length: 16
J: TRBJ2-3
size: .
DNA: TGTGCCAGCAGCTTAGAACTAGCGGGGGGCACAGATACGCAGTATTTT
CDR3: CASSLELAGGTDTQYF

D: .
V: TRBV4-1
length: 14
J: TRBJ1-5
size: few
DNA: TGCGCCAGCAGCCTCGGGGACTCGAATCAGCCCCAGCATTTT
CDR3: CASSLGDSNQPQHF

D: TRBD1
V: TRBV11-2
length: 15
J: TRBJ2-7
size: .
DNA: TGTGCCAGCAGCTCATCCCTCGGGACAGGGTACGAGCAGTACTTC
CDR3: CASSSSLGTGYEQYF

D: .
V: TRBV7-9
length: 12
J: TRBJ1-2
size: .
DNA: TGTGCCAGCAGCTTAGACACCTATGGCTACACCTTC
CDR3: CASSLDTYGYTF

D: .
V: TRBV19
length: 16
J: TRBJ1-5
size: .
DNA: TGTGCCAGTAGTACCCGGGGGGGAACTAGCAATCAGCCCCAGCATTTT
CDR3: CASSTRGGTSNQPQHF

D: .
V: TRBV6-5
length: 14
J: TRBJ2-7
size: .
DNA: TGTGCCAGCACAGGGGACGGCTACTCCTACGAGCAGTACTTC
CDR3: CASTGDGYSYEQYF

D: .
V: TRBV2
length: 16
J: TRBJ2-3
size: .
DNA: TGTGCCAGCAGCCCTATCGGACCGGACTACACAGATACGCAGTATTTT
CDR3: CASSPIGPDYTDTQYF

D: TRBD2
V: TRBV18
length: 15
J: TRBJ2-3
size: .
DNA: TGTGCCAGCTCACCACTAGCGGGGGGGCTAGATACGCAGTATTTT
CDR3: CASSPLAGGLDTQYF

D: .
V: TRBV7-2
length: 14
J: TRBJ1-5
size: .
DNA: TGTGCCAGCAGCTCGACAGCGAGCAATCAGCCCCAGCATTTT
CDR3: CASSSTASNQPQHF

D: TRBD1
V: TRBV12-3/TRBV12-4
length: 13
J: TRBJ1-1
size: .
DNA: TGTGCCAGCAGTGCAGGGGGACCAGGTAAAGCTTTCTTT
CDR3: CASSAGGPGKAFF

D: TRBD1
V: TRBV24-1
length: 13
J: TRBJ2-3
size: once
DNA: TGTGCCTCCGGGACAGGGAGCACAGATACGCAGTATTTT
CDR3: CASGTGSTDTQYF

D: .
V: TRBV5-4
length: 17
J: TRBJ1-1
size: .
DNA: TGTGCCAGCAGCTTGGGGGTTAGTTTTGGGCCCCGACGTGAAGCTTTCTTT
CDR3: CASSLGVSFGPRREAFF

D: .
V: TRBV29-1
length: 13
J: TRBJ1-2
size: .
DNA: TGCAGCGTTGATGGACAGAGGACCTATGGCTACACCTTC
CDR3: CSVDGQRTYGYTF

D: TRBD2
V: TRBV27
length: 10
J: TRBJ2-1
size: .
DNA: TGTGCCAGCGGGGGGGAAGGAGGAATCTTC
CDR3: CASGGEGGIF

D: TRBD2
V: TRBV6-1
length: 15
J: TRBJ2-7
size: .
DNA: TGTGCCAGCAGTGAGGCCCGACTAGCGACCTACGAGCAGTACTTC
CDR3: CASSEARLATYEQYF

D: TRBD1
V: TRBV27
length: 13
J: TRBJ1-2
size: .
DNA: TGTGCCAGCAGTCCCGACTCGGACAGGAGCTACACCTTC
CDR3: CASSPDSDRSYTF

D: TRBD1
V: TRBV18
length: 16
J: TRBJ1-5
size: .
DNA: TGTGCCAGAACTACCGGGACAGGGGTTAGCAATCAGCCCCAGCATTTT
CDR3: CARTTGTGVSNQPQHF

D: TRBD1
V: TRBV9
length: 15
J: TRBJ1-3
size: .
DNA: TGTGCCAGCAGCGCCAAGACAGGGGCAAGGGACACCATATATTTT
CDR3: CASSAKTGARDTIYF

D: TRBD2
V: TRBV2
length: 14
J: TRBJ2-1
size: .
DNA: TGTGCCAGCAGTGAAGTTGGACTAGCAGATGAGCAGTTCTTC
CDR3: CASSEVGLADEQFF

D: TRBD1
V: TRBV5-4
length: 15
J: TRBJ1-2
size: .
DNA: TGTGCCAGCAGCGGCGGACAGGGGGATACCTATGGCTACACCTTC
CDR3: CASSGGQGDTYGYTF

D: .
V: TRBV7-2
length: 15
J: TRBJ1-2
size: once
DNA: TGTGCCAGCAGCTTGGGTGCTTGGGAAGGGAGCGGCTACACCTTC
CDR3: CASSLGAWEGSGYTF

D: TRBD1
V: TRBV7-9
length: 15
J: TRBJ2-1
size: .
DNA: TGTGCCAGCAGCTATCTTCGGACAGGGGTCGATGAGCAGTTCTTC
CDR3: CASSYLRTGVDEQFF

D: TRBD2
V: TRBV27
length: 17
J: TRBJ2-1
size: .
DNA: TGTGCCAGCAGTTCCACCCGGGGGGTTAGCTCCTACAATGAGCAGTTCTTC
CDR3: CASSSTRGVSSYNEQFF

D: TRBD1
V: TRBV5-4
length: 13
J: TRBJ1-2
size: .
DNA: TGTGCCAGCAGCCCGGGACAGGGGGATGGCTACACCTTC
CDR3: CASSPGQGDGYTF

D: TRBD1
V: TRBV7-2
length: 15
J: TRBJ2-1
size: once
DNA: TGTGCCAGCAGCTACGGACAGGGGGAGTACAATGAGCAGTTCTTC
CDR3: CASSYGQGEYNEQFF

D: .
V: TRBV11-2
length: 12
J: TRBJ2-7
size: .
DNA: TGTGCCAGCAGCCTACAGGGCTACGAGCAGTACTTC
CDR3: CASSLQGYEQYF

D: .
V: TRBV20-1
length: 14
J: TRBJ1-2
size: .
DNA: TGCAGTGCTAGTACCAGGTCTTCTAACTATGGCTACACCTTC
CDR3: CSASTRSSNYGYTF

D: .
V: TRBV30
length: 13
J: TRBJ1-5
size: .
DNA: TGTGCCTGGAGCACAGGGTCCGATCAGCCCCAGCATTTT
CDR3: CAWSTGSDQPQHF

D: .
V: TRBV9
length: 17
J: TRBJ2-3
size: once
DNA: TGTGCCAGCAGCGTAGCGGGGGGCTACTCCCGCACAGATACGCAGTATTTT
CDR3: CASSVAGGYSRTDTQYF

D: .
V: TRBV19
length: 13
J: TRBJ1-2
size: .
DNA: TGTGCCAGTACTGCCAGTCCCTCCTATGGCTACACCTTC
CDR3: CASTASPSYGYTF

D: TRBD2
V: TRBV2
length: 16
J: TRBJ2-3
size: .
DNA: TGTGCCAGCAGCCAACAGGGCGGGAGGCCCACAGATACGCAGTATTTT
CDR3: CASSQQGGRPTDTQYF

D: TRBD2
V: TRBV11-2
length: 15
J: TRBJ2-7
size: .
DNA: TGTGCCAGCAGCCGTGGGACTAGCGGGGTGGACGAGCAGTACTTC
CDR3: CASSRGTSGVDEQYF

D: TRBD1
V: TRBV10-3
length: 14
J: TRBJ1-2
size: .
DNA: TGTGCCATCAGTGATTCAGGACAGGGCTATGGCTACACCTTC
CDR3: CAISDSGQGYGYTF